The rows below give T cell receptor beta chains drawn from one sample of a study of cytomegalovirus exposure and HLA in healthy donors. Assay used: immunoSEQ multiplex PCR; TCRdb lists only in-frame clones, some missing. Its table lists about 200,000 clones. Input material: PBMCs. The receptors here all came from a man aged 25 to 40 in good health and CMV-seronegative. CDR3s include the opening cysteine and the closing phenylalanine or tryptophan. Each record gives: D gene, J gene, V gene, CDR3 DNA, CDR3 protein. D genes are given only for firm matches.

d_gene: TRBD2
j_gene: TRBJ2-7
v_gene: TRBV7-2
CDR3nt: TGTGCCAGCAGCCGGACTAGCGGGGGGAACTACGAGCAGTACTTC
CDR3aa: CASSRTSGGNYEQYF

d_gene: -
j_gene: TRBJ1-1
v_gene: TRBV10-3
CDR3nt: TGTGCCATCAGTGCGGGCGGACACGAGAACACTGAAGCTTTCTTT
CDR3aa: CAISAGGHENTEAFF

d_gene: TRBD1
j_gene: TRBJ1-3
v_gene: TRBV18
CDR3nt: TGTGCCAGCTCACCGGACAGGTTCTCTGGAAACACCATATATTTT
CDR3aa: CASSPDRFSGNTIYF

d_gene: -
j_gene: TRBJ2-7
v_gene: TRBV28
CDR3nt: TGTGCCAGCAGCGGGGAAACCAACCCCTACGAGCAGTACTTC
CDR3aa: CASSGETNPYEQYF

d_gene: -
j_gene: TRBJ2-2
v_gene: TRBV19
CDR3nt: TGTGCCAGTAGTTGGACTGAGTCCACCGGGGAGCTGTTTTTT
CDR3aa: CASSWTESTGELFF

d_gene: -
j_gene: TRBJ1-4
v_gene: TRBV5-1
CDR3nt: TGCGCCAGCAGCGGCGGAGGGAGTGATGAAAAACTGTTTTTT
CDR3aa: CASSGGGSDEKLFF

d_gene: -
j_gene: TRBJ2-2
v_gene: TRBV6-5
CDR3nt: TGTGCCAGCAGTTTCGGCAGGGGCGACTGGACCGGGGAGCTGTTTTTT
CDR3aa: CASSFGRGDWTGELFF

d_gene: -
j_gene: TRBJ2-1
v_gene: TRBV6-1
CDR3nt: TGTGCCAGCAGTGAATTGCAGGGTTCCTACAATGAGCAGTTCTTC
CDR3aa: CASSELQGSYNEQFF

d_gene: -
j_gene: TRBJ2-7
v_gene: TRBV25-1
CDR3nt: TGTGCCAGCAGTTCCCGGGGGACAGCCTACGAGCAGTACTTC
CDR3aa: CASSSRGTAYEQYF

d_gene: -
j_gene: TRBJ1-4
v_gene: TRBV5-5
CDR3nt: TGTGCCAGCAGCTTATACTCAACTTATGAAAAACTGTTTTTT
CDR3aa: CASSLYSTYEKLFF

d_gene: -
j_gene: TRBJ2-7
v_gene: TRBV6-5
CDR3nt: TGTGCCAGCAGCTACTCTTCTACCGGGGAGCAGTACTTC
CDR3aa: CASSYSSTGEQYF

d_gene: TRBD1
j_gene: TRBJ2-7
v_gene: TRBV11-3
CDR3nt: TGTGCCAGCAGCTCACAAGCACAGGGGTTCTACGAGCAGTACTTC
CDR3aa: CASSSQAQGFYEQYF

d_gene: -
j_gene: TRBJ1-1
v_gene: TRBV6-1
CDR3nt: TGTGCCAGCAAGCACGGGGGAGCGGCTTTCTTT
CDR3aa: CASKHGGAAFF

d_gene: TRBD1
j_gene: TRBJ2-2
v_gene: TRBV9
CDR3nt: TGTGCCAGCAGCCCTGTTTCGGGGACAGATTACACCGGGGAGCTGTTTTTT
CDR3aa: CASSPVSGTDYTGELFF

d_gene: TRBD1
j_gene: TRBJ2-7
v_gene: TRBV18
CDR3nt: TGTGCCAGCTCACCAAGGACAGGGGCGGGCTACGAGCAGTACTTC
CDR3aa: CASSPRTGAGYEQYF

d_gene: TRBD2
j_gene: TRBJ2-3
v_gene: TRBV10-3
CDR3nt: TGTGCCATCAGTGAGGCTTTAGCGGGTTCCGGGACCGATACGCAGTATTTT
CDR3aa: CAISEALAGSGTDTQYF

d_gene: -
j_gene: TRBJ1-6
v_gene: TRBV5-6
CDR3nt: TGTGCCAGCAGCTTCCGTACCGGGGTTAATTCACCCCTCCACTTT
CDR3aa: CASSFRTGVNSPLHF

d_gene: TRBD1
j_gene: TRBJ2-2
v_gene: TRBV5-4
CDR3nt: TGTGCCAGCAGCTTGGGGCAGGGGGCCGGGGAGCTGTTTTTT
CDR3aa: CASSLGQGAGELFF

d_gene: TRBD1
j_gene: TRBJ2-7
v_gene: TRBV7-9
CDR3nt: TGTGCCAGCAGCTACCCACAGGGGGCGGCCTACGAGCAGTACTTC
CDR3aa: CASSYPQGAAYEQYF

d_gene: -
j_gene: TRBJ1-5
v_gene: TRBV9
CDR3nt: TGTGCCAGCAGCTTCCGGGGGGACAATCAGCCCCAGCATTTT
CDR3aa: CASSFRGDNQPQHF

d_gene: TRBD2
j_gene: TRBJ2-2
v_gene: TRBV27
CDR3nt: TGTGCCAGCAGTTTAGCGGGGGGGCACGGGGAGCTGTTTTTT
CDR3aa: CASSLAGGHGELFF

d_gene: TRBD1
j_gene: TRBJ1-1
v_gene: TRBV4-3
CDR3nt: TGCGCCAGCAGCCAAGATCCATTCGGGACAGGGCTGGGTAACGCTTTCTTT
CDR3aa: CASSQDPFGTGLGNAFF

d_gene: -
j_gene: TRBJ2-1
v_gene: TRBV6-5
CDR3nt: TGTGCCAGCAGTTACTCTCTTAGCGGACCTTACAATGAGCAGTTCTTC
CDR3aa: CASSYSLSGPYNEQFF

d_gene: TRBD2
j_gene: TRBJ2-3
v_gene: TRBV19
CDR3nt: TGTGCCAGTAGTCCTGAAGGTGTGTGGGCGGGGGACACAGATACGCAGTATTTT
CDR3aa: CASSPEGVWAGDTDTQYF

d_gene: -
j_gene: TRBJ2-7
v_gene: TRBV7-2
CDR3nt: TGTGCCAGCAGCCCCCAGGAATTAAACGAGCAGTACTTC
CDR3aa: CASSPQELNEQYF

d_gene: -
j_gene: TRBJ2-3
v_gene: TRBV9
CDR3nt: TGTGCCAGCAGCTATCCTGGCACAGATACGCAGTATTTT
CDR3aa: CASSYPGTDTQYF

d_gene: TRBD1
j_gene: TRBJ2-3
v_gene: TRBV7-9
CDR3nt: TGTGCCAGCAGCCCCTGGACAGGTCCTAGCACAGATACGCAGTATTTT
CDR3aa: CASSPWTGPSTDTQYF

d_gene: -
j_gene: TRBJ1-2
v_gene: TRBV6-5
CDR3nt: TGTGCCAGCAGTTACTCAGGGGGACATAACTATGGCTACACCTTC
CDR3aa: CASSYSGGHNYGYTF

d_gene: TRBD1
j_gene: TRBJ1-3
v_gene: TRBV19
CDR3nt: TGTGCCAGTAGTCCCGGGACAGCAGCTGCTGGAAACACCATATATTTT
CDR3aa: CASSPGTAAAGNTIYF

d_gene: TRBD1
j_gene: TRBJ1-2
v_gene: TRBV7-9
CDR3nt: TGTGCCAGCAGCTTAAAGGAGACAGGGACTAACTATGGCTACACCTTC
CDR3aa: CASSLKETGTNYGYTF

d_gene: TRBD1
j_gene: TRBJ2-3
v_gene: TRBV29-1
CDR3nt: TGCAGCATTGCCTTGAGACAGGGAACCAGCACAGATACGCAGTATTTT
CDR3aa: CSIALRQGTSTDTQYF

d_gene: -
j_gene: TRBJ1-5
v_gene: TRBV11-2
CDR3nt: TGTGCCAGCAGCCAAACCACAGGACATAGCAATCAGCCCCAGCATTTT
CDR3aa: CASSQTTGHSNQPQHF

d_gene: TRBD1
j_gene: TRBJ1-5
v_gene: TRBV7-9
CDR3nt: TGTGCCAGCAGCTTGGGGACAGGGCCTCAGCCCCAGCATTTT
CDR3aa: CASSLGTGPQPQHF

d_gene: -
j_gene: TRBJ2-7
v_gene: TRBV10-3
CDR3nt: TGTGCCATCACGAGGGCAGAGCGTTTGTACGAGCAGTACTTC
CDR3aa: CAITRAERLYEQYF